A single sample is the source of the 4 T cell receptor beta chains below, sequenced in a study of blood T cell repertoires in COVID-19. Here immunoSEQ multiplex PCR was the method, and the copy in TCRdb shows in-frame clones only, minus some. The profile shows about 26,000 clones, roughly 80% of them singletons. The sequenced sample was peripheral blood. These receptors all come from a human donor in a cohort sampled during active COVID-19.

About this clone itself: This specimen includes other DNA sequences encoding the same CDR3. The CDR3 loop reads CASTRDYEQYF. CDR3 nucleotides: TGTGCCAGCACGAGGGACTACGAGCAGTACTTC. The chain uses TRBV6-5 and TRBJ2-7; possibly TRBD2 for D (5 bases). CDR1 and CDR2 from the germline V gene are MNHEY and SVGAGI. Trimming left V 7 bases short and J 3 bases short, with 7 bases between. The length of the CDR3 is 11 residues.

Comment on this clone: At the DNA level, this CDR3 is encoded by other sequences in the same sample as well. The chain has TRBV27 and TRBJ2-3; 7 bases map to TRBD1. J lost 0 bases, V lost 0 bases, and 3 bases had no gene match. Germline CDR1 MNHEY, CDR2 SMNVEV (reference sequence). This CDR3 has 16 amino acids. The CDR3 sequence: CASSLSNRGSTDTQYF. In DNA, the CDR3 is TGTGCCAGCAGTTTATCTAACAGGGGAAGCACAGATACGCAGTATTTT.

This clone was detected once. This rearrangement joins TRBV28 to TRBJ1-1; D might be TRBD1 (5 bases). CDR1 MDHEN and CDR2 SYDVKM come from the germline V gene. V lost 5 bases, J lost 5 bases, and 18 bases lay in between. The CDR3 is 15 residues long. The CDR3 bases are TGTGCCAGCAGTCTCTGGACCCCGAAGGGGACTGAAGCTTTCTTT. Protein sequence: CASSLWTPKGTEAFF.

J is TRBJ1-6 and V is TRBV3-1 (or the pseudogene TRBV3-2), with D possibly TRBD1 on 6 matching bases. Per germline, CDR1 LGHDT and CDR2 YNNKEL (reference sequence). V was cut by 3 bases and J by 18 bases, with 18 bases left in between. CDR3 length: 13 residues. Here the CDR3 reads CASSHMGLTGSHF. CDR3 coding DNA: TGTGCCAGCAGCCATATGGGTTTGACAGGATCCCACTTT.